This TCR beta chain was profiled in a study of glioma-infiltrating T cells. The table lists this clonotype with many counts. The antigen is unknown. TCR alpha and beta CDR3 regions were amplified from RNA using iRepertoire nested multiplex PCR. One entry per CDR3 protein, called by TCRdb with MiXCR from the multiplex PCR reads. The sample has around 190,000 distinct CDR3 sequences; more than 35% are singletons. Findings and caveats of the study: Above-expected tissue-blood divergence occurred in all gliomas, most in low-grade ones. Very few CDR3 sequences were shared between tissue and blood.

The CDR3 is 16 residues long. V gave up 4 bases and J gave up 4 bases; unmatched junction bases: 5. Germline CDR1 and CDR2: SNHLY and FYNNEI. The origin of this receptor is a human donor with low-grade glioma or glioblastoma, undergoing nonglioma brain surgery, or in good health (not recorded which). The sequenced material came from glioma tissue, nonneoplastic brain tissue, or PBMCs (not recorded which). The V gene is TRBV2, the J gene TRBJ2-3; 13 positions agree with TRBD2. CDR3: CASSGTSGSVADTQYF. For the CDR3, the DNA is TGTGCCAGCAGTGGGACTAGCGGGAGTGTAGCAGATACGCAGTATTTT.